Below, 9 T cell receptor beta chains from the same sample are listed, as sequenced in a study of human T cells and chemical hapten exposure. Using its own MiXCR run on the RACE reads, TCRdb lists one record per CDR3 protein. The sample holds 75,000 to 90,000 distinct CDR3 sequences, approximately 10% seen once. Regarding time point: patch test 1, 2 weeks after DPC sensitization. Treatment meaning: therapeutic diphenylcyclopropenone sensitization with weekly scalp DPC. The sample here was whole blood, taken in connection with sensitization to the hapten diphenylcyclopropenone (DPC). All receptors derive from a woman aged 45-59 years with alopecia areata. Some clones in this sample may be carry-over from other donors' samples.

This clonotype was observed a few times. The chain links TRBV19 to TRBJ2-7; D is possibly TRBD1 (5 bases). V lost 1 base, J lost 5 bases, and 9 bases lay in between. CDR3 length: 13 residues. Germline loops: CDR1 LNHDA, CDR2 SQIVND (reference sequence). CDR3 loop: CASSIAGINEQYF. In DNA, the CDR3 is TGTGCCAGTAGTATAGCAGGGATCAACGAGCAGTACTTC.

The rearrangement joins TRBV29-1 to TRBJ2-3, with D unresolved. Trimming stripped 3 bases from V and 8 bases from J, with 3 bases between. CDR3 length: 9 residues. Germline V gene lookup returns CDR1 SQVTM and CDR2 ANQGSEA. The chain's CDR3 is CSVDVTQYF. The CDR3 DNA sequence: TGCAGCGTTGATGTTACGCAGTATTTT.

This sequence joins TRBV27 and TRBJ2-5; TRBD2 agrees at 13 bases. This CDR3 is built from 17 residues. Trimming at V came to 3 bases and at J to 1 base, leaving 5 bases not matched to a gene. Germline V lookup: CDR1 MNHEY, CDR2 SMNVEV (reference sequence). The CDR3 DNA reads TGTGCCAGCAGTTTTGGGACTAGCGGGGCCAGCCAAGAGACCCAGTACTTC. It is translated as CASSFGTSGASQETQYF.

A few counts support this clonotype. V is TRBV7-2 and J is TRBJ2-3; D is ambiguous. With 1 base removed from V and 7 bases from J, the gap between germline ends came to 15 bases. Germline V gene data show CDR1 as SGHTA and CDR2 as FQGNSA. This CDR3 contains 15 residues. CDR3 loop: CASSLVKQRLNTQYF. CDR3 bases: TGTGCCAGCAGCTTAGTGAAACAGAGGTTGAATACGCAGTATTTT.

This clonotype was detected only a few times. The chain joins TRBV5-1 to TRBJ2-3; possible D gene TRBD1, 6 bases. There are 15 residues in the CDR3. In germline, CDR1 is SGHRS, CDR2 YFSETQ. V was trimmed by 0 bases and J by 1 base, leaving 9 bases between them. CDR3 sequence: CASSLVQGGTDTQYF. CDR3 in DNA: TGCGCCAGCAGCTTGGTACAGGGTGGCACAGATACGCAGTATTTT.

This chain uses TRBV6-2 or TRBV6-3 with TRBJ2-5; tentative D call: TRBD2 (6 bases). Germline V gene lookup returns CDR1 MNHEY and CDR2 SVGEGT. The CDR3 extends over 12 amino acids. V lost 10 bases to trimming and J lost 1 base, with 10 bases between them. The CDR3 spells CATGEAQETQYF. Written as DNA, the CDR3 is TGTGCCACGGGGGAGGCCCAAGAGACCCAGTACTTC.

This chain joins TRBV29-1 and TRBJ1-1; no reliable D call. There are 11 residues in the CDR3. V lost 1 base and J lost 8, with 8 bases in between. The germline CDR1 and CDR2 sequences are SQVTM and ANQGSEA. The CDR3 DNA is TGCAGCGTTGAAGGGCAGATGGAAGCTTTCTTT. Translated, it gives CSVEGQMEAFF. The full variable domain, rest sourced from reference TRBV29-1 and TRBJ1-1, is SAVISQKPSRDICQRGTSLTIQCQVDSQVTMMFWYRQQPGQSLTLIATANQGSEATYESGFVIDKFPISRPNLTFSTLTVSNMSPEDSSIYLCSVEGQMEAFFGQGTRLTVV.

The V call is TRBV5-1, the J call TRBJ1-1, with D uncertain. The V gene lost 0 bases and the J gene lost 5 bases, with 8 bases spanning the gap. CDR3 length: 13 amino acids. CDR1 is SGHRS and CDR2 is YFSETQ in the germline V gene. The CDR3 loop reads CASSLGEPTEAFF. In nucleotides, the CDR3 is TGCGCCAGCAGCTTGGGGGAGCCGACTGAAGCTTTCTTT.

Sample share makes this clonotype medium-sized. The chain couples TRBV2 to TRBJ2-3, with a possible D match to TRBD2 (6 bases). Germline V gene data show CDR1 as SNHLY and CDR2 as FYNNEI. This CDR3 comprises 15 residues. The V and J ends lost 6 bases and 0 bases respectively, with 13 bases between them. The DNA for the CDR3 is TGTGCCAGCAGCGTCGGGACTCCTAGCACAGATACGCAGTATTTT. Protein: CASSVGTPSTDTQYF.